This T cell receptor beta chain was found in a study of T cell changes during pregnancy in multiple sclerosis. Some clones are missing from TCRdb's copy, which holds only in-frame ones; the method was immunoSEQ multiplex PCR. The table records around 110,000 clones, roughly 92% of them present only once. This CDR3 has 17 residues. V lost 3 bases and J lost 2, with 20 bases in between. Germline values: CDR1 SGHTA, CDR2 FQGNSA. The chain joins TRBV7-2 to TRBJ2-7; D perhaps matches TRBD1 (6 bases). This receptor was identified in a female donor with multiple sclerosis, enrolled in a pregnancy study. The sample here was peripheral blood, taken in the third trimester of pregnancy. The DNA of the CDR3 is TGTGCCAGCAGCTTCCGGGCAGGGGCGGCTATCCCCTACGAGCAGTACTTC. Residues: CASSFRAGAAIPYEQYF.